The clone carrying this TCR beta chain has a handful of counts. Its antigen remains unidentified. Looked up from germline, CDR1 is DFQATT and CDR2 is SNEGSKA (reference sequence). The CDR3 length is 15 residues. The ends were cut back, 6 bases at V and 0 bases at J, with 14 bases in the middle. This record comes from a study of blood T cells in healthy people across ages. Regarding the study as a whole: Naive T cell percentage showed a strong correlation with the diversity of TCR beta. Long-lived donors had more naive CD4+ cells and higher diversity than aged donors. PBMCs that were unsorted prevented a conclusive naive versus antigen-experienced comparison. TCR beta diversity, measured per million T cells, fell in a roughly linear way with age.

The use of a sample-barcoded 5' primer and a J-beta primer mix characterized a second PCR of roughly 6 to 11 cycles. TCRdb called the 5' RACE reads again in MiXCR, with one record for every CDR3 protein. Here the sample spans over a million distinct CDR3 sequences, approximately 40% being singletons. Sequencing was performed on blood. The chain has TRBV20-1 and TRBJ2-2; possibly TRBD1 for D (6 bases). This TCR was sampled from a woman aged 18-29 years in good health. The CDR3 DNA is TGCAGTGCCATCCCAGGGGACACGAACACCGGGGAGCTGTTTTTT. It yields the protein CSAIPGDTNTGELFF.